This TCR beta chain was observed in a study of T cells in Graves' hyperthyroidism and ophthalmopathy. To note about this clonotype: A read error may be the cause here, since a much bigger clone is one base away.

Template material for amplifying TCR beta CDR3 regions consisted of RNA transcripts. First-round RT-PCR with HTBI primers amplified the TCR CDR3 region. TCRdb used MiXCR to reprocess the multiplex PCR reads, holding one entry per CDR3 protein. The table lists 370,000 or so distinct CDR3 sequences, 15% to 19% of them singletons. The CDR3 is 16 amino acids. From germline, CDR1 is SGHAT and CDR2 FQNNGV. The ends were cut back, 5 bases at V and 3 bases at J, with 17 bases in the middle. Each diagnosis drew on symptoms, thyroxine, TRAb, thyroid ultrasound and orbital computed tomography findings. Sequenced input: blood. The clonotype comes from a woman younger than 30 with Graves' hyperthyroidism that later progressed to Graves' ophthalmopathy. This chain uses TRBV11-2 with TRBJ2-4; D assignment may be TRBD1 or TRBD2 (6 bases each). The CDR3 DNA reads TGTGCCAGCAGCCACGGGGGCAGCCGGGTCAAAAACATTCAGTACTTC. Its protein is CASSHGGSRVKNIQYF. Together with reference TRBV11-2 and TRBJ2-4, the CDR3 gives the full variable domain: EAGVAQSPRYKIIEKRQSVAFWCNPISGHATLYWYQQILGQGPKLLIQFQNNGVVDDSQLPKDRFSAERLKGVDSTLKIQPAKLEDSAVYLCASSHGGSRVKNIQYFGAGTRLSVL.